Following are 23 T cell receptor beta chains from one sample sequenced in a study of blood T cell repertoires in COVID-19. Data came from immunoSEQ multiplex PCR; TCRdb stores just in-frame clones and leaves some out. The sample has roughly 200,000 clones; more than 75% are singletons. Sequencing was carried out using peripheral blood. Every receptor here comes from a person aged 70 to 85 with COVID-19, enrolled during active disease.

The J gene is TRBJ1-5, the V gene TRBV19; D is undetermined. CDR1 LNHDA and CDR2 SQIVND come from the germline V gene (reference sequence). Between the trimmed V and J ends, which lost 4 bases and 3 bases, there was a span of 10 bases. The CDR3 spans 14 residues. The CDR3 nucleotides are TGTGCCAGTAGTAGGTTGGCAGACAATCAGCCCCAGCATTTT. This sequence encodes CASSRLADNQPQHF.

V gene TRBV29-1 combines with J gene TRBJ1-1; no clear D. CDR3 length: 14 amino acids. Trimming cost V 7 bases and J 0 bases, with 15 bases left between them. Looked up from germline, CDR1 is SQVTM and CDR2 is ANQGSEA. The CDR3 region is CSANNPRMNTEAFF. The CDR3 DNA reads TGCAGCGCTAACAATCCAAGAATGAACACTGAAGCTTTCTTT.

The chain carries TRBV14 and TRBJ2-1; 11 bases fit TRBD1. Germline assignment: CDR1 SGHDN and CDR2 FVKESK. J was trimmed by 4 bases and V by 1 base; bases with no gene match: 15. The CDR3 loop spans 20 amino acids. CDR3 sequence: CASSQGYRSSGQGAYNEQFF. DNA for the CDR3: TGTGCCAGCAGCCAAGGTTATCGTTCTAGCGGACAGGGGGCTTACAATGAGCAGTTCTTC.

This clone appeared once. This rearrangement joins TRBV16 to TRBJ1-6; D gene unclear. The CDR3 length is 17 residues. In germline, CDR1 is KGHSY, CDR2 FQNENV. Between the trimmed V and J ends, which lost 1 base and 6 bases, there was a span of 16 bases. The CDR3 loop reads CASSQLSPSLPNSPLHF. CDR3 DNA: TGTGCCAGCAGCCAATTGTCACCGAGCCTACCTAATTCACCCCTCCACTTT.

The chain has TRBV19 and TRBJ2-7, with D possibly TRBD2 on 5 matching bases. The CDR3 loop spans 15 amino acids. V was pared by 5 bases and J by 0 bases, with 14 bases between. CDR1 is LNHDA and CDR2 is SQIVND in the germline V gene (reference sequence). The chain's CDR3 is CASSVSGFSSYEQYF. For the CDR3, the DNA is TGTGCCAGTAGTGTGAGCGGATTCAGCTCCTACGAGCAGTACTTC.

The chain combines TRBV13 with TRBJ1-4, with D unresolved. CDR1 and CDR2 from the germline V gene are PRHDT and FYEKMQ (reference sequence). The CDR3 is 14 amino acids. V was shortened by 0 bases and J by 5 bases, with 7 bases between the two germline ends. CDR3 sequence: CASSLGGTNEKLFF. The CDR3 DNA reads TGTGCCAGCAGCTTAGGGGGCACGAATGAAAAACTGTTTTTT.

The CDR3 here is CASNPGTGFFNEQYF. CDR3 coding DNA: TGTGCCAGCAATCCCGGGACAGGGTTTTTTAACGAGCAGTACTTC. V usage is TRBV7-2 and J usage is TRBJ2-7, with 9 bases aligning to TRBD1. Germline V gene data show CDR1 as SGHTA and CDR2 as FQGNSA. V lost 7 bases to trimming and J lost 5 bases; unmatched junction nucleotides: 12. CDR3 length: 15 amino acids.

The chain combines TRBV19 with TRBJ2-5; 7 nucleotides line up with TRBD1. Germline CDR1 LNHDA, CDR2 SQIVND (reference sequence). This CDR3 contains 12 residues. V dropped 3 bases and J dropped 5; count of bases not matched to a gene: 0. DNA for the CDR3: TGTGCCAGTAGTATCAGGGGGGAGACCCAGTACTTC. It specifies CASSIRGETQYF. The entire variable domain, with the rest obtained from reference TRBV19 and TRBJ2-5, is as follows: DGGITQSPKYLFRKEGQNVTLSCEQNLNHDAMYWYRQDPGQGLRLIYYSQIVNDFQKGDIAEGYSVSREKKESFPLTVTSAQKNPTAFYLCASSIRGETQYFGPGTRLLVL.

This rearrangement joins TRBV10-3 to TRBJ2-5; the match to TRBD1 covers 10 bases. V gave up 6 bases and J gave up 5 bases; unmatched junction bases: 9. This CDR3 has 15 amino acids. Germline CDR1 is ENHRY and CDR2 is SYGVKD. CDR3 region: CAISSGTGEGETQYF. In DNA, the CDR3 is TGTGCCATCAGCTCCGGGACAGGGGAGGGGGAGACCCAGTACTTC.

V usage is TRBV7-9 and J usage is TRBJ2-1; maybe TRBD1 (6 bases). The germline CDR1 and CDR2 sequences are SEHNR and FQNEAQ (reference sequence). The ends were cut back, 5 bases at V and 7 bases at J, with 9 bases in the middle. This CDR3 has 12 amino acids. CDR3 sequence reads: CASSRQGNEQFF. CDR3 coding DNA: TGTGCCAGCAGCCGTCAGGGGAATGAGCAGTTCTTC.

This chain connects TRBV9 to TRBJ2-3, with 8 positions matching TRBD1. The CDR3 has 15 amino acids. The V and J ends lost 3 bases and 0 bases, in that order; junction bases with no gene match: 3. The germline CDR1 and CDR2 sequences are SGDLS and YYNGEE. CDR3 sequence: CASSARTGSTDTQYF. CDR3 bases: TGTGCCAGCAGCGCCCGGACAGGGAGCACAGATACGCAGTATTTT. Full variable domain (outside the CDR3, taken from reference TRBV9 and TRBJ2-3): DSGVTQTPKHLITATGQRVTLRCSPRSGDLSVYWYQQSLDQGLQFLIQYYNGEERAKGNILERFSAQQFPDLHSELNLSSLELGDSALYFCASSARTGSTDTQYFGPGTRLTVL.

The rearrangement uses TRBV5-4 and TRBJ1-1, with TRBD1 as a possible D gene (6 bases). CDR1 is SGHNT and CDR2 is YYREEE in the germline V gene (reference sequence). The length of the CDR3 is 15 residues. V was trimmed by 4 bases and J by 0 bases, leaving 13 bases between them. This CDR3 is CASSPAGQLNTEAFF. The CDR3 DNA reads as TGTGCCAGCAGCCCCGCCGGACAGTTGAACACTGAAGCTTTCTTT. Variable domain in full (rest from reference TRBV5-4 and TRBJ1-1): ETGVTQSPTHLIKTRGQQVTLRCSSQSGHNTVSWYQQALGQGPQFIFQYYREEENGRGNFPPRFSGLQFPNYSSELNVNALELDDSALYLCASSPAGQLNTEAFFGQGTRLTVV.

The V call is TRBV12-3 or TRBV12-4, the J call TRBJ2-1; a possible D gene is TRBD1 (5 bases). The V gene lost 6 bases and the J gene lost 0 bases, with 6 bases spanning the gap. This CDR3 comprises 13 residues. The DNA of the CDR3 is TGTGCCAGCAGAGGGGACTCCTACAATGAGCAGTTCTTC. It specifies CASRGDSYNEQFF.

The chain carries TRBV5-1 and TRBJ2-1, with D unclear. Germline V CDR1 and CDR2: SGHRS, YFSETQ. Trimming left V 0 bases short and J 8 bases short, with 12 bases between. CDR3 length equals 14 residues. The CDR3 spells CASSLELPGDEQFF. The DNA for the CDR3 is TGCGCCAGCAGCTTGGAGCTCCCAGGTGATGAGCAGTTCTTC.

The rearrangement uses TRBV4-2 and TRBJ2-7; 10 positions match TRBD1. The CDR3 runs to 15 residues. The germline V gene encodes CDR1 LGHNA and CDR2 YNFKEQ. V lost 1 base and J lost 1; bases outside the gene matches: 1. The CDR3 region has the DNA TGTGCCAGCAGCCAAGCGGACAGGGGGTCCTACGAGCAGTACTTC. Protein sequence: CASSQADRGSYEQYF.

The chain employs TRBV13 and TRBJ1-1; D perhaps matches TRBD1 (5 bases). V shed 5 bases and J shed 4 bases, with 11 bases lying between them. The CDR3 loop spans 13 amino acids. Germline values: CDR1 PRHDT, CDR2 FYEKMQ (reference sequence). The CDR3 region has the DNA TGTGCCAGCAGCCCGAACGGGGGCACTGAAGCTTTCTTT. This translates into CASSPNGGTEAFF.

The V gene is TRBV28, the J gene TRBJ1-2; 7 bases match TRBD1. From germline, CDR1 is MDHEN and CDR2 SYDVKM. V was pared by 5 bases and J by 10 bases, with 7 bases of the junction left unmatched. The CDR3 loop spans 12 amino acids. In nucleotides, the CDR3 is TGTGCCAGCAGTACGAGGGACAGATTCTACACCTTC. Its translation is CASSTRDRFYTF.

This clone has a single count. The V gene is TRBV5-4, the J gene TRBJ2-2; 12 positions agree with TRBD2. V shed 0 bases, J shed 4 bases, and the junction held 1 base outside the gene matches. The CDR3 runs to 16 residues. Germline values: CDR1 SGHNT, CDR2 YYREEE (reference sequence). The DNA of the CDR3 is TGTGCCAGCAGCTTGGGGACTAGCGGGGTCACCGGGGAGCTGTTTTTT. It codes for CASSLGTSGVTGELFF.

The CDR3 loop reads CASSPRTSGSRDTQYF. The CDR3 bases are TGTGCCAGCAGCCCTCGGACTAGCGGGAGTAGGGATACGCAGTATTTT. The chain employs TRBV9 and TRBJ2-3; 13 positions agree with TRBD2. The germline CDR1 and CDR2 sequences are SGDLS and YYNGEE. The V and J ends lost 4 bases and 6 bases, in that order; junction bases with no gene match: 8. This CDR3 is built from 16 residues.

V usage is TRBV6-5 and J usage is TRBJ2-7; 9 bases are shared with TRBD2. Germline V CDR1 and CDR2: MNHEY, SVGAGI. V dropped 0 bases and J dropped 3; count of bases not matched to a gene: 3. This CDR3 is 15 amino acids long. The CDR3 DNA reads TGTGCCAGCAGTTACTCGAGGCGGGGGGGCTACGAGCAGTACTTC. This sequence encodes CASSYSRRGGYEQYF.

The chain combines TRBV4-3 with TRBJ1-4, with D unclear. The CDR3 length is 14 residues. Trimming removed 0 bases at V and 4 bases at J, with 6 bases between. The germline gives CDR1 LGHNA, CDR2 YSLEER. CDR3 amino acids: CASSQDGYNEKLFF. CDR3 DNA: TGCGCCAGCAGCCAAGACGGGTATAATGAAAAACTGTTTTTT.

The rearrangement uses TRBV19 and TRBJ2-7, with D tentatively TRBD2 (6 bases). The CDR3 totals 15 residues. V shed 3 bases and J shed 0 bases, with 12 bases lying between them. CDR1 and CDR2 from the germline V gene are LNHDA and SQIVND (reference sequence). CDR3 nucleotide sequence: TGTGCCAGTAGTATTTCCGGAGGGAGCTCCTACGAGCAGTACTTC. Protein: CASSISGGSSYEQYF.

DNA for the CDR3: TGTGCCAGCAGAGTCGAGGAGGGTAGCAATCAGCCCCAGCATTTT. It yields the protein CASRVEEGSNQPQHF. This chain connects TRBV6-5 to TRBJ1-5; D remains ambiguous. Germline V gives CDR1 MNHEY, CDR2 SVGAGI. The V end lost 6 bases, the J end lost 0 bases, and 12 bases lay between the germline ends. The CDR3 has 15 amino acids.